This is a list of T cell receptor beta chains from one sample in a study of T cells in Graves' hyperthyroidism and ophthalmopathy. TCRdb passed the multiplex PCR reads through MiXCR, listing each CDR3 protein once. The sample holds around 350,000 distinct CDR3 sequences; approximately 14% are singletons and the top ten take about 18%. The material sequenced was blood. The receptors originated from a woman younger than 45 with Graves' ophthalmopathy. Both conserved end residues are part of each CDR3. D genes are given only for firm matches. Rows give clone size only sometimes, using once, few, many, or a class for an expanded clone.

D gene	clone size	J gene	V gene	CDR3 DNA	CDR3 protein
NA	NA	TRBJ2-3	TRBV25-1	TGTGCCAGCAGTGAATATAGGTTGAGGGATTCGGCAGATACGCAGTATTTT	CASSEYRLRDSADTQYF
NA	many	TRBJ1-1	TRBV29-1	TGCAGCGTTGAAGTCCAGGTGAACACTGAAGCTTTCTTT	CSVEVQVNTEAFF
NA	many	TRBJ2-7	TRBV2	TGTGCCAGCAGTGTGGCCTACGAGCAGTACTTC	CASSVAYEQYF
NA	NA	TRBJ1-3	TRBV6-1	TGTGCCAGCAGCAACAAGGGATCCGGTGCCACCATATATTTT	CASSNKGSGATIYF
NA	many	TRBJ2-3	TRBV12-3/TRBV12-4	TGTGCCAGCATGTTCCCCCCCACAGATACGCAGTATTTT	CASMFPPTDTQYF
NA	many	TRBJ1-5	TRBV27	TGTGCCAGCAGCCTGGGACGGAGCAATCAGCCCCAGCATTTT	CASSLGRSNQPQHF
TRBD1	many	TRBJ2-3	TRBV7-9	TGTGCCAGCAGCTTACAGGGGGATGCGGATACGCAGTATTTT	CASSLQGDADTQYF
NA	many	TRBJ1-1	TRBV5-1	TGTGCCAGCAGCTTGGTCCTGAACACTGAAGCTTTCTTT	CASSLVLNTEAFF
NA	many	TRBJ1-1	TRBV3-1	TGTGCCAGCAGCCATGACAGTGAAGCTTTCTTT	CASSHDSEAFF
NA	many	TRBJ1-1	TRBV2	TGTGCCAGCAGGGGGGCGGCTGAAGCTTTCTTT	CASRGAAEAFF
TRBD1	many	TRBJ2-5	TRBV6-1	TGTGCCAGCAAGGACAGGGGTCTCCGGGAGACCCAGTACTTC	CASKDRGLRETQYF
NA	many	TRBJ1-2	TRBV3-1	TGTGCCAGCAGCCGGTGGCAGACTAACTATGGCTACACCTTC	CASSRWQTNYGYTF
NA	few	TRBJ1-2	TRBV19	TGTGCCAGTAGTGGCCAGGACGGCGGCTACACCTTC	CASSGQDGGYTF
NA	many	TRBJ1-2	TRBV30	TGTGCCTGGACCCACCCCGGGGGTAATAACTATGGCTACACCTTC	CAWTHPGGNNYGYTF
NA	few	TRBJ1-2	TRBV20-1	TGCAGTGCTAGAGATCCCGCCAGGTCTCCTCAGGGTGGCTATGGCTACACCTTC	CSARDPARSPQGGYGYTF
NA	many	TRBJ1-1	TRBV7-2	TGTGCCAGCAGCTTAGGTTTCACAAACACTGAAGCTTTCTTT	CASSLGFTNTEAFF
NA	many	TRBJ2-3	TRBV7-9	TGTGCCAGCAGCTTAGGAAGAACTAGCACAGATACGCAGTATTTT	CASSLGRTSTDTQYF
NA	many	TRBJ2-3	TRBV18	TGTGCCAGCTCACCGGTTTCTGAGGATGGGTCAGAAACAGATACGCAGTATTTT	CASSPVSEDGSETDTQYF
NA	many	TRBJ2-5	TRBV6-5	TGTGCCAGCAGTTACTTTCCGCCGGGACAACATGTGGAGACCCAGTACTTC	CASSYFPPGQHVETQYF
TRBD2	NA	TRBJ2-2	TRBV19	TGTGCCAGTAATACCCAGACTAGCGGGGGACAATGGGGCGGGGAGCTGTTTTTT	CASNTQTSGGQWGGELFF
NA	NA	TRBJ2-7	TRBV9	TGTGCCAGCCGCGATGTAGGGGGGCAGTACTTC	CASRDVGGQYF
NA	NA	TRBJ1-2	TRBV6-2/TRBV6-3	TGTGCCAGCAGAGCTCGGGGGGGCTATGGCTACACCTTC	CASRARGGYGYTF
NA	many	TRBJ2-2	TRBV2	TGTGCCAGCCACAAGGACTCGAACACCGGGGAGCTGTTTTTT	CASHKDSNTGELFF
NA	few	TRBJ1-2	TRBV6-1	TGTGCCAGCAGCAGTTTCGAGAATTACTACACCTTC	CASSSFENYYTF
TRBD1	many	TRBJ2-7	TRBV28	TGTGCCAGCAGTTTACGCAGGGGGCTTGACGAGCAGTACTTC	CASSLRRGLDEQYF
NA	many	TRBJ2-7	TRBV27	TGTGCCAGCAGGACAAGCCGGCCATACGAGCAGTACTTC	CASRTSRPYEQYF
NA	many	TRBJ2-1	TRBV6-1	TGTGCCAGCAGTGAATTCGACTATTCGGGGAATGAGCAGTTCTTC	CASSEFDYSGNEQFF
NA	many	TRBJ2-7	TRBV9	TGTGCCAGCAGCCCTACTTGGGTTGCCTACGAGCAGTACTTC	CASSPTWVAYEQYF
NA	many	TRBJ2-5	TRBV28	TGTGCCAGCAGTTTTGGCGGGGCTTCCCAAGAGACCCAGTACTTC	CASSFGGASQETQYF
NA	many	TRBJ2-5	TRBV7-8	TGTGCCAGCAGCTTGAGGAGGTGGGGGGCGGTCGAAGGAGAGACCCAGTACTTC	CASSLRRWGAVEGETQYF
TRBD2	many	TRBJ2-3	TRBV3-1	TGTGCCAGCAGCCAAGAGGTAGCGGGGAAGGGAAATACGCAGTATTTT	CASSQEVAGKGNTQYF
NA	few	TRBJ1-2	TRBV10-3	TGTGCCAACAAAGGAGAGGGGGACCACTATGGCTACACCTTC	CANKGEGDHYGYTF
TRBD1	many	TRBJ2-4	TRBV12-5	TGTGCTAGTGGTTCGACAGGGTTAGGGGCCAAAAACATTCAGTACTTC	CASGSTGLGAKNIQYF
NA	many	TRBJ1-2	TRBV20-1	TGCAGTGCTAGAGTGCCCAAAAATGGCTACACCTTC	CSARVPKNGYTF
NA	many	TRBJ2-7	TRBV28	TGTGCCAGCAGATTAGACAGGAGCTCCTACGAGCAGTACTTC	CASRLDRSSYEQYF
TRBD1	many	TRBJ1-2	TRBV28	TGTGCCAGCAGTTTATTTGGAGGACAGGGAAGCTATGGCTACACCTTC	CASSLFGGQGSYGYTF
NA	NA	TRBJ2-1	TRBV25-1	TGTGCCAGCAGTGAAAGGCTAGCTGCTGGGGCGGGCTATGAGCAGTTCTTC	CASSERLAAGAGYEQFF
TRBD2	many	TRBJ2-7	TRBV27	TGTGCCAGCAGTTTACTAGCGGGGGCAGACGAGCAGTACTTC	CASSLLAGADEQYF
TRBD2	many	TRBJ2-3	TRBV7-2	TGTGCCAGTAGCGGGGGGGTCACAGATACGCAGTATTTT	CASSGGVTDTQYF
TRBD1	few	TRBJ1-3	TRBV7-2	TGTGCCAGCAGCCTAACGACACAGGGGAACGGAAACACCATATATTTT	CASSLTTQGNGNTIYF
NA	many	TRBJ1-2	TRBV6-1	TGTGCCAGCAGTTCCGACACAGGGACCTATGGCTACACCTTC	CASSSDTGTYGYTF
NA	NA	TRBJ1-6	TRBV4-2	TGTGCCAGCAGCCAAGAGGGCGGTAATTCACCCCTCCACTTT	CASSQEGGNSPLHF